Listed below are T cell receptor beta chains from one sample, sequenced in a study of shared clonotypes between healthy human individuals. Sequenced by immunoSEQ multiplex PCR; TCRdb stores in-frame clones only, minus some. In the table there are approximately 2.3 million clones, 85% to 95% of which are singletons. The sequencing sample was made of naive CD4+ T cells from PBMCs. Receptors were obtained from a man aged 18 to 30 in good health. Some clones in this sample may be carry-over from other donors' samples. CDR3s include the opening cysteine and the closing phenylalanine or tryptophan. The D gene is left open where the match is weak. Expanded clones are given a class, and other clones once, few, many or no size at all.

abundance,d_gene,v_gene,j_gene,CDR3nt,CDR3aa
NA,NA,TRBV11-1,TRBJ2-7,TGTGCCAGCAGCTTCCATGAGGTTTCTTACGAGCAGTACTTC,CASSFHEVSYEQYF
NA,NA,TRBV29-1,TRBJ1-1,TGCAGGGGAACAATAGGGAACACTGAAGCTTTCTTT,CRGTIGNTEAFF
NA,NA,TRBV7-2,TRBJ1-5,TGTGCCAGCAGCTTAGGTGGGGTACGGCAGCCCCAGCATTTT,CASSLGGVRQPQHF
once,NA,TRBV7-9,TRBJ2-2,TGTGCCAGCAGCTTAACGCAGGCGCGGATGAACACCGGGGAGCTGTTTTTT,CASSLTQARMNTGELFF
once,NA,TRBV5-1,TRBJ2-7,TGCGCCAGCAGCTTGTCGGGGATCGACGAGCAGTACTTC,CASSLSGIDEQYF
once,TRBD2,TRBV7-2,TRBJ2-5,TGTGCCAGCAGCTTTAGCGGGGGCCAAGAGACCCAGTACTTC,CASSFSGGQETQYF
NA,TRBD1,TRBV6-1,TRBJ2-7,TGTGCCAGCGGGACAGGGGGCTCGTACGAGCAGTACTTC,CASGTGGSYEQYF
few,NA,TRBV5-1,TRBJ1-1,TGCGCCAGCAGCTTGGGCGAGAACACTGAAGCTTTCTTT,CASSLGENTEAFF
NA,NA,TRBV19,TRBJ1-5,TGTGCCAGTAGTATTGTGGCCCCCAGAAGACCATCGTCCCAGCATTTT,CASSIVAPRRPSSQHF
NA,NA,TRBV6-5,TRBJ2-3,TGTGCCAGCAGGCCACTGGGACGGGGAGATACGCAGTATTTT,CASRPLGRGDTQYF
once,NA,TRBV9,TRBJ1-2,TGTGCCAGCAGCGCCCAACCCTTGGGGTACTATGGCTACACCTTC,CASSAQPLGYYGYTF